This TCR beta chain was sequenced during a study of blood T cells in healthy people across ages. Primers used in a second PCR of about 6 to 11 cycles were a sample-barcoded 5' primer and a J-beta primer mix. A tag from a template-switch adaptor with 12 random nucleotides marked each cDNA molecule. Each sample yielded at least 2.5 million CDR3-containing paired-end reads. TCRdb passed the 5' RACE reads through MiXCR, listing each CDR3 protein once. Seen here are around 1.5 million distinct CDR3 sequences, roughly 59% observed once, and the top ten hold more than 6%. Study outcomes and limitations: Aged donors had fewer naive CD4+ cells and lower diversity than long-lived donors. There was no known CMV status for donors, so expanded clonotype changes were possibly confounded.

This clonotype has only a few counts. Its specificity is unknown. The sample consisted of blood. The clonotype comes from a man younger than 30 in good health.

Here the CDR3 reads CASSQVLQTGGRNEQYF. CDR3 DNA: TGCGCCAGCAGCCAAGTCTTGCAGACAGGGGGCAGGAACGAGCAGTACTTC. The chain is built from TRBV4-1 and TRBJ2-5; 10 nucleotides match TRBD1. The J call may be mistaken, given a closer DNA end match to TRBJ2-7. The CDR3 loop spans 17 amino acids. Germline V lookup: CDR1 MGHRA, CDR2 YSYEKL.